A selection of T cell receptor beta chains follows, all from one sample in a study of a mutant IDH1 vaccine in newly diagnosed glioma. Some clones are missing from TCRdb's copy, which holds only in-frame ones; the method was immunoSEQ multiplex PCR. The sample includes around 59,000 clones, more than 85% of them seen just once. The source material was PBMCs, sampled from a glioma patient treated with radiotherapy, temozolomide or both. The receptors shown here come from a man in his forties or fifties with glioma. Each CDR3 is given with its conserved first and last residue. Each record gives: CDR3 length, D gene, J gene, V gene, clone size, CDR3 protein, CDR3 DNA. A D gene is named only where the DNA matches it firmly. For some rows the clone size is stated as once, few or many, or as a class when expanded; others skip it.

length: 12; D: TRBD1; J: TRBJ1-5; V: TRBV29-1; size: -; CDR3: CSVQGANQPQHF; DNA: TGCAGCGTCCAGGGGGCCAATCAGCCCCAGCATTTT
length: 15; D: -; J: TRBJ2-7; V: TRBV11-2; size: -; CDR3: CASSLDQVQGYEQYF; DNA: TGTGCCAGCAGCTTAGATCAGGTACAAGGATACGAGCAGTACTTC
length: 15; D: -; J: TRBJ2-7; V: TRBV4-3; size: -; CDR3: CASSQRAGESYEQYF; DNA: TGCGCCAGCAGCCAGAGGGCAGGGGAATCCTACGAGCAGTACTTC
length: 14; D: -; J: TRBJ1-2; V: TRBV27; size: -; CDR3: CASSFGSGSYGYTF; DNA: TGTGCCAGCAGTTTTGGGTCGGGTTCCTATGGCTACACCTTC
length: 10; D: -; J: TRBJ1-2; V: TRBV29-1; size: few; CDR3: CSVGLGGYTF; DNA: TGCAGCGTTGGGCTTGGCGGCTACACCTTC
length: 14; D: TRBD1; J: TRBJ2-1; V: TRBV6-6; size: -; CDR3: CASSYSTGGNEQFF; DNA: TGTGCCAGCAGTTACTCGACAGGGGGCAATGAGCAGTTCTTC
length: 15; D: TRBD2; J: TRBJ2-7; V: TRBV5-1; size: -; CDR3: CASSQAGVKGHEQYF; DNA: TGCGCCAGCAGCCAAGCGGGGGTAAAAGGCCACGAGCAGTACTTC
length: 15; D: TRBD1; J: TRBJ2-2; V: TRBV11-3; size: once; CDR3: CASSLTGDNTGELFF; DNA: TGTGCCAGCAGCTTAACAGGGGATAACACCGGGGAGCTGTTTTTT
length: 12; D: -; J: TRBJ2-7; V: TRBV30; size: once; CDR3: CAWSRGSGEQYF; DNA: TGTGCCTGGAGTAGGGGGAGCGGCGAGCAGTACTTC
length: 15; D: -; J: TRBJ1-2; V: TRBV7-2; size: -; CDR3: CASGPAGQANYGYTF; DNA: TGTGCCAGCGGTCCTGCGGGACAAGCTAACTATGGCTACACCTTC
length: 16; D: TRBD2; J: TRBJ2-5; V: TRBV7-9; size: -; CDR3: CASSLTGLAGRETQYF; DNA: TGTGCCAGCAGCTTAACGGGACTAGCGGGCCGTGAGACCCAGTACTTC
length: 13; D: TRBD1; J: TRBJ1-1; V: TRBV29-1; size: -; CDR3: CSATGQVNTEAFF; DNA: TGCAGCGCTACGGGACAGGTGAACACTGAAGCTTTCTTT
length: 14; D: -; J: TRBJ1-2; V: TRBV6-5; size: -; CDR3: CASSYSGGIYGYTF; DNA: TGTGCCAGCAGTTACTCCGGGGGTATCTATGGCTACACCTTC
length: 12; D: -; J: TRBJ1-1; V: TRBV6-6; size: -; CDR3: CASSYSSLEAFF; DNA: TGTGCCAGCAGTTACTCCAGCCTTGAAGCTTTCTTT
length: 12; D: -; J: TRBJ2-1; V: TRBV4-1; size: -; CDR3: CASSQDLYEQFF; DNA: TGCGCCAGCAGCCAAGATTTATATGAGCAGTTCTTC
length: 12; D: -; J: TRBJ1-1; V: TRBV30; size: -; CDR3: CAWILMNTEAFF; DNA: TGTGCCTGGATCCTGATGAACACTGAAGCTTTCTTT
length: 13; D: -; J: TRBJ1-5; V: TRBV19; size: -; CDR3: CASSMAGLRPQHF; DNA: TGTGCCAGTAGTATGGCCGGGTTACGGCCCCAGCATTTT
length: 12; D: -; J: TRBJ1-1; V: TRBV4-1; size: -; CDR3: CASGVGMAEAFF; DNA: TGCGCCAGCGGGGTGGGGATGGCTGAAGCTTTCTTT
length: 16; D: -; J: TRBJ2-6; V: TRBV28; size: once; CDR3: CASSSSWGTGANVLTF; DNA: TGTGCCAGCAGTTCGAGCTGGGGGACTGGGGCCAACGTCCTGACTTTC
length: 15; D: TRBD2; J: TRBJ2-2; V: TRBV29-1; size: -; CDR3: CSVELAGTNTGELFF; DNA: TGCAGCGTTGAGCTAGCGGGCACGAACACCGGGGAGCTGTTTTTT
length: 15; D: -; J: TRBJ1-6; V: TRBV11-2; size: -; CDR3: CASSLARGVGGSLHF; DNA: TGTGCCAGCAGCTTAGCTCGTGGGGTGGGGGGATCCCTCCACTTT
length: 15; D: TRBD2; J: TRBJ2-3; V: TRBV7-9; size: -; CDR3: CASGITSGVTDTQYF; DNA: TGTGCCAGCGGGATTACTAGCGGGGTAACAGATACGCAGTATTTT
length: 16; D: TRBD2; J: TRBJ2-5; V: TRBV4-1; size: -; CDR3: CASSQVLAGEVETQYF; DNA: TGCGCCAGCAGCCAAGTCCTAGCGGGAGAGGTGGAGACCCAGTACTTC
length: 14; D: TRBD1; J: TRBJ2-7; V: TRBV29-1; size: -; CDR3: CSVEQGAGDHEQYF; DNA: TGCAGCGTCGAACAGGGGGCCGGGGACCACGAGCAGTACTTC
length: 13; D: -; J: TRBJ2-5; V: TRBV19; size: -; CDR3: CASNNRVGETQYF; DNA: TGTGCCAGTAATAACAGGGTGGGAGAGACCCAGTACTTC
length: 15; D: TRBD2; J: TRBJ2-7; V: TRBV5-1; size: -; CDR3: CASSFGSGRSYEQYF; DNA: TGCGCCAGCAGCTTCGGAAGCGGGAGATCCTACGAGCAGTACTTC
length: 12; D: -; J: TRBJ1-2; V: TRBV13; size: -; CDR3: CASSLPGYGYTF; DNA: TGTGCCAGCAGCTTACCAGGGTACGGCTACACCTTC
length: 14; D: TRBD1; J: TRBJ1-1; V: TRBV10-2; size: -; CDR3: CASSQNRGNTEAFF; DNA: TGCGCCAGCAGTCAAAACAGGGGGAACACTGAAGCTTTCTTT
length: 15; D: TRBD1; J: TRBJ2-7; V: TRBV7-8; size: -; CDR3: CASSLVEGQQYEQYF; DNA: TGTGCCAGCAGCTTAGTTGAGGGACAGCAATACGAGCAGTACTTC
length: 16; D: TRBD1; J: TRBJ2-7; V: TRBV4-2; size: -; CDR3: CASSQDKAGGRYEQYF; DNA: TGTGCCAGCAGCCAAGATAAGGCAGGGGGCAGGTACGAGCAGTACTTC
length: 15; D: -; J: TRBJ2-3; V: TRBV27; size: -; CDR3: CASSWTEPSTDTQYF; DNA: TGTGCCAGCAGTTGGACGGAGCCTAGCACAGATACGCAGTATTTT
length: 15; D: TRBD2; J: TRBJ2-1; V: TRBV4-2; size: -; CDR3: CASSGGLAVDNEQFF; DNA: TGTGCCAGCAGCGGAGGACTAGCGGTTGACAATGAGCAGTTCTTC
length: 12; D: -; J: TRBJ1-1; V: TRBV28; size: -; CDR3: CASIRAGAEAFF; DNA: TGTGCCAGCATCAGGGCCGGGGCTGAAGCTTTCTTT
length: 13; D: -; J: TRBJ1-1; V: TRBV10-3; size: few; CDR3: CAISGRWNTEAFF; DNA: TGTGCCATAAGCGGACGGTGGAACACTGAAGCTTTCTTT
length: 12; D: -; J: TRBJ1-2; V: TRBV4-3; size: -; CDR3: CASRDPYYGYTF; DNA: TGCGCCAGCAGGGACCCTTACTATGGCTACACCTTC
length: 13; D: -; J: TRBJ2-3; V: TRBV6-6; size: -; CDR3: CASSYSDTDTQYF; DNA: TGTGCCAGCAGTTACTCGGACACAGATACGCAGTATTTT
length: 15; D: -; J: TRBJ1-5; V: TRBV19; size: -; CDR3: CASRAGAYSNQPQHF; DNA: TGTGCCAGTAGGGCGGGAGCCTATAGCAATCAGCCCCAGCATTTT
length: 15; D: TRBD1; J: TRBJ1-5; V: TRBV19; size: -; CDR3: CASTSSGTGNQPQHF; DNA: TGTGCCAGTACCTCCTCCGGGACAGGGAATCAGCCCCAGCATTTT
length: 12; D: -; J: TRBJ2-7; V: TRBV2; size: -; CDR3: CASSDSFYEQYF; DNA: TGTGCCAGCAGTGACAGTTTCTACGAGCAGTACTTC
length: 12; D: TRBD1; J: TRBJ1-2; V: TRBV6-5; size: -; CDR3: CASSRQGGGYTF; DNA: TGTGCCAGCAGTCGACAGGGAGGGGGCTACACCTTC
length: 14; D: -; J: TRBJ1-1; V: TRBV30; size: -; CDR3: CAWSVLRINTEAFF; DNA: TGTGCCTGGAGTGTACTTAGGATTAACACTGAAGCTTTCTTT
length: 17; D: TRBD2; J: TRBJ2-1; V: TRBV4-1; size: -; CDR3: CASSQEASGLAGVEQFF; DNA: TGCGCCAGCAGCCAAGAAGCTTCGGGACTAGCGGGAGTTGAGCAGTTCTTC
length: 14; D: TRBD1; J: TRBJ2-1; V: TRBV5-6; size: once; CDR3: CASSLARGYNEQFF; DNA: TGTGCCAGCAGCTTGGCCAGGGGGTACAATGAGCAGTTCTTC
length: 14; D: -; J: TRBJ2-7; V: TRBV10-3; size: once; CDR3: CAISHSGDSYEQYF; DNA: TGTGCCATCAGCCACTCAGGAGACTCCTACGAGCAGTACTTC
length: 16; D: -; J: TRBJ1-6; V: TRBV5-1; size: -; CDR3: CASSLDRSPENSPLHF; DNA: TGCGCCAGCAGCTTGGACAGATCTCCGGAGAATTCACCCCTCCACTTT
length: 13; D: TRBD1; J: TRBJ1-5; V: TRBV28; size: -; CDR3: CASVDRAAQPQHF; DNA: TGTGCCAGCGTAGACAGGGCAGCTCAGCCCCAGCATTTT
length: 16; D: -; J: TRBJ2-2; V: TRBV4-2; size: -; CDR3: CASSQDRRLSTGELFF; DNA: TGTGCCAGCAGCCAAGATCGGCGCCTTTCCACCGGGGAGCTGTTTTTT
length: 15; D: -; J: TRBJ2-1; V: TRBV5-8; size: -; CDR3: CASSSRGNSYNEQFF; DNA: TGTGCCAGCAGCTCTAGGGGAAACTCCTACAATGAGCAGTTCTTC